Listed below are T cell receptor beta chains from one sample, sequenced in a study of T cell responses to AZD1222 COVID-19 vaccine. Here immunoSEQ multiplex PCR was the method, and the copy in TCRdb shows in-frame clones only, minus some. Among 150,000 to 200,000 clones listed, around 90% were seen once. The starting material was peripheral blood, obtained 28 days after the second AZD1222 dose. Every receptor here comes from an adult who received the AZD1222 COVID-19 vaccine. The CDR3 runs from the conserved cysteine through the conserved F or W. D genes are given only for firm matches. Clone size is given for some rows only: seen once, a few or many times, or a class if the clone is expanded.

.	TRBV19	.	TRBJ1-5	TGTGCCAGTAGTATAGATCCGGGACACAGCAATCAGCCCCAGCATTTT	CASSIDPGHSNQPQHF
TRBD1	TRBV7-9	.	TRBJ1-3	TGTGCCAGCAGCTCACCTGTGGGGGACAGGGGCGGTTACACCATATATTTT	CASSSPVGDRGGYTIYF
.	TRBV5-1	.	TRBJ1-1	TGCGCCAGCTCCTCCGGGGCAGGGTGGTCGAGCACTGAAGCTTTCTTT	CASSSGAGWSSTEAFF
TRBD1	TRBV24-1	.	TRBJ1-2	TGTGCCACCAGTGATTCCGGACAGGGGTATGGCTACACCTTC	CATSDSGQGYGYTF
.	TRBV5-4	.	TRBJ2-3	TGTGCCAGCAGCTTGTCTTCCGGGAGAGATACGCAGTATTTT	CASSLSSGRDTQYF
.	TRBV28	.	TRBJ1-2	TGTGCCAGCAGTTTACGGCAGAGCTATGGCTACACCTTC	CASSLRQSYGYTF
.	TRBV14	once	TRBJ1-2	TGTGCCAGCAGCCCAGCAGGGTCTTGGAACTATGGCTACACCTTC	CASSPAGSWNYGYTF
TRBD1	TRBV28	.	TRBJ1-5	TGTGCCAGCAGTCGGAGAGGGACAGGCCTCAATCAGCCCCAGCATTTT	CASSRRGTGLNQPQHF
TRBD2	TRBV4-3	.	TRBJ2-1	TGCGCCAGCAGCCAGGCCCCTAGCGGGGGCTATGAGCAGTTCTTC	CASSQAPSGGYEQFF
.	TRBV15	.	TRBJ2-5	TGTGCCACCAGCAGAGAACCGGAAGCGACGAAGACCCAGTACTTC	CATSREPEATKTQYF
TRBD1	TRBV10-3	.	TRBJ2-3	TGTGCCATCAGTGAACGGGGACAGGACTTCCCAGATACGCAGTATTTT	CAISERGQDFPDTQYF
.	TRBV3-1/TRBV3-2	.	TRBJ2-2	TGTGCCAGCAGCCAATTCCTCGGGAGCAGCACCGGGGAGCTGTTTTTT	CASSQFLGSSTGELFF
.	TRBV28	.	TRBJ1-2	TGTGCCAGCAGATACCAAACAGTACTCAATGGCTACACCTTC	CASRYQTVLNGYTF
.	TRBV5-1	once	TRBJ1-1	TGCGCCAGCAGCTTGGTTACAGGATCGAACACTGAAGCTTTCTTT	CASSLVTGSNTEAFF
.	TRBV7-8	.	TRBJ1-4	TGTGCCAGCAGCTTAGTCAGGGTCGGGTATAAAAAACTGTTTTTT	CASSLVRVGYKKLFF
.	TRBV12-2	.	TRBJ1-2	TGTGCAAGTCGCTTGACGGATTATGGCTACACCTTC	CASRLTDYGYTF
TRBD1	TRBV4-1	.	TRBJ1-1	TGCGCCAGCGCCAGGGGGCAGGGTAACACTGAAGCTTTCTTT	CASARGQGNTEAFF
TRBD2	TRBV5-1	.	TRBJ2-1	TGCGCCAGCAGCGCCCTAGCGGGAGCGGGGAATGAGCAGTTCTTC	CASSALAGAGNEQFF
.	TRBV2	.	TRBJ1-2	TGTGCCAGCAGGACATTCGCGGATGGCTACACCTTC	CASRTFADGYTF
.	TRBV5-1	.	TRBJ1-5	TGCGCCAGCAGCTTGGAGGGGGGAGGCAATCAGCCCCAGCATTTT	CASSLEGGGNQPQHF
.	TRBV5-1	.	TRBJ2-5	TGCGCCAGCAGCTTGAGTTCTTTGGAGACCCAGTACTTC	CASSLSSLETQYF
.	TRBV19	.	TRBJ1-2	TGTGCCAGTAGTATAGGAGTGCCGTTAGCTAACTATGGCTACACCTTC	CASSIGVPLANYGYTF
TRBD1	TRBV12-3/TRBV12-4	.	TRBJ1-2	TGTGCCAGCAGACAACAGGGGGCGCATGGCTACACCTTC	CASRQQGAHGYTF
TRBD1	TRBV15	.	TRBJ1-2	TGTGCCACCAGCAGAGGACAGGGGTATGGCTACACCTTC	CATSRGQGYGYTF